Listed here are 4 T cell receptor beta chains from one sample, sequenced in a study of response to subunit inactivated influenza vaccine. TCRdb analysed the RT-PCR reads with MiXCR anew, one entry per CDR3 protein. The table includes just under 550,000 distinct CDR3 sequences, under 30% detected once. The same specimen was also included in a second study, on T cells expressing NK-cell markers. That source notes: UMIs accompanied the 5'RACE template switching by which TCR beta cDNA was made.

Material: CD4+ T cells sorted from PBMCs, obtained 11 to 12 days after vaccination. The receptor source for this set is a man aged 50 to 60 who received an inactivated influenza vaccine.

This clonotype was counted only a few times. The chain is built from TRBV7-8 and TRBJ1-1, with 8 bases that match TRBD1. V dropped 5 bases and J dropped 6; count of bases not matched to a gene: 20. CDR1 SGHVS and CDR2 FQNEAQ come from the germline V gene. The CDR3 loop spans 18 amino acids. Written as DNA, the CDR3 is TGTGCCAGCAGCGTAAGGTTTGGATCACGCGACAGGGGTGCTGAAGCTTTCTTT. This gives the protein CASSVRFGSRDRGAEAFF.

This clonotype was recorded a few times. The J gene is TRBJ2-7, the V gene TRBV4-1, with TRBD1 matching 7 bases. The CDR3 contains 15 residues. J lost 2 bases, V lost 2 bases, and 6 bases had no gene match. Germline-derived CDR1 and CDR2 are MGHRA and YSYEKL. This chain's CDR3 is CASSQLDRPPYEQYF. CDR3 nucleotides: TGCGCCAGCAGCCAACTGGACAGGCCACCCTACGAGCAGTACTTC.

This clonotype was seen ten or more times. The rearrangement uses TRBV7-2 and TRBJ1-1, with a weak D call TRBD1 (5 bases). This CDR3 spans 14 amino acids. Trimming shortened V by 5 bases and J by 1 base, and 11 bases separated the two germline ends. Germline CDR1 reads SGHTA; CDR2 reads FQGNSA. Here the CDR3 reads CASSTTRENTEAFF. CDR3 sequence (DNA): TGTGCCAGCAGCACAACCAGGGAGAACACTGAAGCTTTCTTT.

In nucleotides, the CDR3 is TGCGCCAGCAGCCAAGAGTGGCGGGACAATGAGCAGTTCTTC. This codes for CASSQEWRDNEQFF. The chain combines TRBV4-3 with TRBJ2-1, with D possibly being TRBD2 (5 bases). The CDR3 loop spans 14 amino acids. Trimming took 0 bases from V and 5 from J, leaving 8 bases between them. Looked up from germline, CDR1 is LGHNA and CDR2 is YSLEER.